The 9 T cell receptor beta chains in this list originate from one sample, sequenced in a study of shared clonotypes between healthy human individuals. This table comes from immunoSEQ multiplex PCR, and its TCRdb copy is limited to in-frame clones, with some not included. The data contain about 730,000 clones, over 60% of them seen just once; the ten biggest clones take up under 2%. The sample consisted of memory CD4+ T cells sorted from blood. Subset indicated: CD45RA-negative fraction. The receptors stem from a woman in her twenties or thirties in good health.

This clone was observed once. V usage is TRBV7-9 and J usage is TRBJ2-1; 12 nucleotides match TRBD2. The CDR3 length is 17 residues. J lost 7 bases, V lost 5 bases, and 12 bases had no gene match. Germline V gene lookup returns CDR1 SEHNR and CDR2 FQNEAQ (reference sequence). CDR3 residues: CASSTAPLAGGPNEQFF. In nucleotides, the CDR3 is TGTGCCAGCAGCACAGCCCCGCTAGCGGGAGGGCCGAATGAGCAGTTCTTC.

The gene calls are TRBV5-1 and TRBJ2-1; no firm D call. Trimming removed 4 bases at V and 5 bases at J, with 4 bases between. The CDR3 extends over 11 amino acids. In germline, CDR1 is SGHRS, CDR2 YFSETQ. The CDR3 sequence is CASSIDNEQFF. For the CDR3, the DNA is TGCGCCAGCAGCATAGACAATGAGCAGTTCTTC.

CDR3 DNA sequence: TGCGCCAGCAGCTTTAGTGGTCCAGAGACCCAGTACTTC. Residues: CASSFSGPETQYF. The rearrangement links TRBV5-1 to TRBJ2-5; D ambiguous. Germline CDR1 is SGHRS and CDR2 is YFSETQ. Trimming removed 2 bases at V and 4 bases at J, with 9 bases between. The CDR3 loop spans 13 amino acids.

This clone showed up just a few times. The CDR3 reads CASGLGRGESYGYTF. The CDR3 bases are TGTGCTAGTGGTTTGGGCAGGGGTGAGAGTTATGGCTACACCTTC. The chain joins TRBV12-5 to TRBJ1-2; D is possibly TRBD1 (6 bases). V lost 1 base and J 5 bases, leaving 14 bases between the germline ends. Germline V gene sequence: CDR1 LGHNT, CDR2 FRNRAP. The CDR3 is 15 amino acids.

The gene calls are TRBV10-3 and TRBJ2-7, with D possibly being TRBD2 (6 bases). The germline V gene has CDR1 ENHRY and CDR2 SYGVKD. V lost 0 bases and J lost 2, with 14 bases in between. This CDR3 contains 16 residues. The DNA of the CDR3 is TGTGCCATCAGTGAGTCGGGCCGGGGGAGGCCCTACGAGCAGTACTTC. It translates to CAISESGRGRPYEQYF.

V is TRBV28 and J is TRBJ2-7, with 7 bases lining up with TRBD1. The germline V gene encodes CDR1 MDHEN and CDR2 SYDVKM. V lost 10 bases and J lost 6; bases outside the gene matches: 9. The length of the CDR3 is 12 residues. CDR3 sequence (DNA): TGTGCCACCCAGACAGGGCCGATCGAGCAGTACTTC. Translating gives CATQTGPIEQYF.

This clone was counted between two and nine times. CDR3 loop: CASSLGGQVRNQPQHF. CDR3 DNA: TGTGCCAGCAGCTTAGGGGGACAGGTCCGCAATCAGCCCCAGCATTTT. V usage is TRBV7-9 and J usage is TRBJ1-5; 8 positions match TRBD1. Per the germline V gene, CDR1 is SEHNR and CDR2 is FQNEAQ (reference sequence). The CDR3 covers 16 residues. The ends lost 1 base at V and 2 bases at J; junction bases unmatched: 4.

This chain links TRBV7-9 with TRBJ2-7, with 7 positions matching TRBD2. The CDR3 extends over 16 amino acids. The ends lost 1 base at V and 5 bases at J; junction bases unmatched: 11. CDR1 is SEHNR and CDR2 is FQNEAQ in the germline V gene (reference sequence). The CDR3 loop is CASSLERNRGRNEQYF. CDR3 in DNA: TGTGCCAGCAGCTTAGAAAGGAATCGCGGGAGAAACGAGCAGTACTTC.

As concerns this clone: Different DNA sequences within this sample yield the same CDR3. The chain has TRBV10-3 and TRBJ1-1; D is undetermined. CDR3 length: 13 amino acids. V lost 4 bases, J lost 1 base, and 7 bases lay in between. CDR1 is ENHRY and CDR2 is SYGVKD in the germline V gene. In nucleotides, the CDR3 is TGTGCCATCAGTGGTCCGGGGAACACTGAAGCTTTCTTT. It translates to CAISGPGNTEAFF.